This T cell receptor beta chain was observed in a study of CD8 T cells in ankylosing spondylitis. This clonotype showed up many times. What it recognizes is unknown. The V gene end was trimmed by 2 bases and the J gene end by 2 bases; junction bases not matched to a gene: 3. Germline values: CDR1 SEHNR, CDR2 FQNEAQ (reference sequence). The CDR3 runs to 15 residues. Using its own MiXCR run on the 5' RACE reads, TCRdb lists one record per CDR3 protein. The sample consists of roughly 470,000 distinct CDR3 sequences, roughly 26% of them appearing once. Study-level findings and limits: For ankylosing spondylitis blood, a TCR beta motif of about 8 highly homologous variants appeared characteristic.

This sequence originates from a male donor with ankylosing spondylitis. V is TRBV7-9 and J is TRBJ1-5, with 7 bases that match TRBD1. The sample consisted of blood, either unsorted or a sorted T cell fraction (not recorded which). This chain's CDR3 is CASSLTGTGNQPQHF. For the CDR3, the DNA is TGTGCCAGCAGCTTAACGGGGACAGGCAATCAGCCCCAGCATTTT.